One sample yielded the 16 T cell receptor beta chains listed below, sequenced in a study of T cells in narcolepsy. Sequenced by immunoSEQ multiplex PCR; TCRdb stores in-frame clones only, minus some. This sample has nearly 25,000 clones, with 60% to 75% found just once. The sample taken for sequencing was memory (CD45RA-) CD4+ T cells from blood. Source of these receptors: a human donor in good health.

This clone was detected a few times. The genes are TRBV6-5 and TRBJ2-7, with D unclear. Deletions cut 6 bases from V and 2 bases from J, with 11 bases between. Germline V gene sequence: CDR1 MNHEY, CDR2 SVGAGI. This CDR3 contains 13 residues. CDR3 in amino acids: CASSYLRAYEQYF. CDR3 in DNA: TGTGCCAGCAGCTATCTCCGTGCCTACGAGCAGTACTTC.

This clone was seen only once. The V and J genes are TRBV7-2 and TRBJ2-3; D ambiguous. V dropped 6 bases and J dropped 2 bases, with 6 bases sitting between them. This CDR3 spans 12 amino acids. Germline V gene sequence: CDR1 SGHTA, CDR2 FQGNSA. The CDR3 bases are TGTGCCAGCAGATCCCACACAGATACGCAGTATTTT. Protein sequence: CASRSHTDTQYF.

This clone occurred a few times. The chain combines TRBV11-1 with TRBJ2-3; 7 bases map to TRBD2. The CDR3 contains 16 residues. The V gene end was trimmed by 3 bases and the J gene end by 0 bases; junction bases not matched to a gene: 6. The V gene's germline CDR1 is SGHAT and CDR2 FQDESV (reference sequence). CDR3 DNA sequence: TGTGCCAGCAGCTTTTCCGCGGGGGTGAGCACAGATACGCAGTATTTT. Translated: CASSFSAGVSTDTQYF.

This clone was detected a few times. The CDR3 nucleotides are TGCGCCAGCAGCCAAGACCCCGGGACAAGGGTTTACGAGCAGTACTTC. This sequence encodes CASSQDPGTRVYEQYF. The chain joins TRBV4-1 to TRBJ2-7; weak D call: TRBD1 (6 bases). Per germline, CDR1 MGHRA and CDR2 YSYEKL. V shed 0 bases and J shed 4 bases, with 16 bases lying between them. The length of the CDR3 is 16 residues.

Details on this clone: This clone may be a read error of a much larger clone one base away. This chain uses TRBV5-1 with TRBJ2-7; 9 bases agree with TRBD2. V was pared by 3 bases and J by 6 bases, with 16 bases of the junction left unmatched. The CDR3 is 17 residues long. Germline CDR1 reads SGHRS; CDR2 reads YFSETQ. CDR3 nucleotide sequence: TGCGCCAGCAGCTGCGGTCCTTTCCGCGGGAGGGCCCCCGAGCAGTACTTC. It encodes CASSCGPFRGRAPEQYF.

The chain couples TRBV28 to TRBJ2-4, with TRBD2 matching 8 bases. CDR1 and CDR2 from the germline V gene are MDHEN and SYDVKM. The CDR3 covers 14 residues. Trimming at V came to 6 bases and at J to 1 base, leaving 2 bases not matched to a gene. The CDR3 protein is CASSGGGAKNIQYF. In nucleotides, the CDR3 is TGTGCCAGCAGCGGGGGGGGTGCCAAAAACATTCAGTACTTC.

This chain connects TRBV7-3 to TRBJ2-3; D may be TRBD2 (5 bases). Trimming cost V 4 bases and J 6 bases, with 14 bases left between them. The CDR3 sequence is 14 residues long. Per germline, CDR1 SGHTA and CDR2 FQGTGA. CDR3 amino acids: CASSSTRPGDTQYF. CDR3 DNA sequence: TGTGCCAGCAGCTCGACCAGACCGGGGGATACGCAGTATTTT.

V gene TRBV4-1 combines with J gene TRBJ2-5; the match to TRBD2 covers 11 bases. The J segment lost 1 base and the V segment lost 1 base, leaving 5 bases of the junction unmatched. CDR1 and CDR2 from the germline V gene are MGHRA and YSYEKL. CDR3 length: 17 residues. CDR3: CASSQGGTSGPQETQYF. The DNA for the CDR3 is TGCGCCAGCAGCCAAGGAGGGACTAGCGGCCCCCAAGAGACCCAGTACTTC.

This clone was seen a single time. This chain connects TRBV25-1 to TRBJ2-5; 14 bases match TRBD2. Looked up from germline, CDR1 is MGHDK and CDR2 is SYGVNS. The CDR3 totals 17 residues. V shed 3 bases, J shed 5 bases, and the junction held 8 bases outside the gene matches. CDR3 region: CASSDPGLAGAKETQYF. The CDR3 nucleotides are TGTGCCAGCAGTGACCCGGGACTAGCGGGAGCAAAGGAGACCCAGTACTTC. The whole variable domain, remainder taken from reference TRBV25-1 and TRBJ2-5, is EADIYQTPRYLVIGTGKKITLECSQTMGHDKMYWYQQDPGMELHLIHYSYGVNSTEKGDLSSESTVSRIRTEHFPLTLESARPSHTSQYLCASSDPGLAGAKETQYFGPGTRLLVL.

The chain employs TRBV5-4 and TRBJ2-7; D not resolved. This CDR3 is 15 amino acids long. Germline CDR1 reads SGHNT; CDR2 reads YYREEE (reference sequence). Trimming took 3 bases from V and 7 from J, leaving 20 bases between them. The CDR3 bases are TGTGCCAGCAGCTCCCCCTTAATAAGCCCCGGGGAGCAGTACTTC. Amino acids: CASSSPLISPGEQYF.

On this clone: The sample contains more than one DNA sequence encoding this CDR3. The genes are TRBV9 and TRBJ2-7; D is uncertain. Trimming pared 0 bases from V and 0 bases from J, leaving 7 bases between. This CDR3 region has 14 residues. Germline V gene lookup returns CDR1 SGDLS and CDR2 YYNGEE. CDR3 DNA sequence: TGTGCCAGCAGCGTAGGACTGGTCTCCTACGAGCAGTACTTC. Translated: CASSVGLVSYEQYF.

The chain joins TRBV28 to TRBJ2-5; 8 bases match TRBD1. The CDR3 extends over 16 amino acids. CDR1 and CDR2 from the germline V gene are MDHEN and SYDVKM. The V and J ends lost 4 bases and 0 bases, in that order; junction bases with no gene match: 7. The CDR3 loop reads CASSSSGTGYQETQYF. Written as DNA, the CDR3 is TGTGCCAGCAGTTCCTCCGGGACAGGATACCAAGAGACCCAGTACTTC. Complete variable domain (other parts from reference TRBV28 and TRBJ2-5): DVKVTQSSRYLVKRTGEKVFLECVQDMDHENMFWYRQDPGLGLRLIYFSYDVKMKEKGDIPEGYSVSREKKERFSLILESASTNQTSMYLCASSSSGTGYQETQYFGPGTRLLVL.

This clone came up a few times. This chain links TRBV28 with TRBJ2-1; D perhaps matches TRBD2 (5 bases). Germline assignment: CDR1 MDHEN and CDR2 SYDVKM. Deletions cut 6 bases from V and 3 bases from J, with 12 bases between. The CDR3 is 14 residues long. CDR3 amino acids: CASRTRGGYNEQFF. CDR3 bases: TGTGCCAGCAGAACTCGGGGTGGCTACAATGAGCAGTTCTTC.

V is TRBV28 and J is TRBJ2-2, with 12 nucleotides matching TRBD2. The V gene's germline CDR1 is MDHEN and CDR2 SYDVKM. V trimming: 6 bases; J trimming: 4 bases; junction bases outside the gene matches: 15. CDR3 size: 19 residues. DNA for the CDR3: TGTGCCAGCAGACGATACCTTTCCCGACTAGCGGGAGTCACCGGGGAGCTGTTTTTT. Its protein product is CASRRYLSRLAGVTGELFF.

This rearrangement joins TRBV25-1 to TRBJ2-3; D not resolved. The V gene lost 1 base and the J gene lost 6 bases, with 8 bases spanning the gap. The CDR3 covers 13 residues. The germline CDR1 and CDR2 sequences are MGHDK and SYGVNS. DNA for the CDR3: TGTGCCAGCAGTGAATTTGGGGTCGATACGCAGTATTTT. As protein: CASSEFGVDTQYF.

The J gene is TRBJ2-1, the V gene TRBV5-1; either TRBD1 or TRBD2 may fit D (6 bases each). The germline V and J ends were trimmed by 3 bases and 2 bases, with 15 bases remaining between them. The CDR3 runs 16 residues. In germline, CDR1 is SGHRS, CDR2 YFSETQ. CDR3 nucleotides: TGCGCCAGCAGCTCGGGGGTCGGGGGCCCCTACAATGAGCAGTTCTTC. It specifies CASSSGVGGPYNEQFF.